This passage covers 28 T cell receptor beta chains from one sample sequenced in a study of blood T cell repertoires in COVID-19. Assay used: immunoSEQ multiplex PCR; TCRdb lists only in-frame clones, some missing. This table has almost 500,000 clones, approximately 86% appearing once. Sequenced material: PBMCs or T cells enriched from blood (not recorded which). All receptors come from a woman aged 55 to 70 who had recovered from COVID-19.

The V call is TRBV5-1, the J call TRBJ1-1, with 8 bases matching TRBD1. Germline V gives CDR1 SGHRS, CDR2 YFSETQ. V lost 4 bases and J lost 4; bases outside the gene matches: 12. This CDR3 has 16 residues. CDR3 nucleotide sequence: TGCGCCAGCAGCCCGGTGGCAGGGGGCCGGGGCACTGAAGCTTTCTTT. It yields the protein CASSPVAGGRGTEAFF.

The rearrangement joins TRBV6-6 to TRBJ1-6, with 7 nucleotides matching TRBD1. The V gene end was trimmed by 0 bases and the J gene end by 10 bases; junction bases not matched to a gene: 6. Germline lookup yields CDR1 MNHNY and CDR2 SVGAGI (reference sequence). The CDR3 spans 15 residues. CDR3 coding DNA: TGTGCCAGCAGTTACTCCCCGGGACAGTACTCACCCCTCCACTTT. Translated: CASSYSPGQYSPLHF.

The chain is built from TRBV5-1 and TRBJ2-6; 8 bases line up with TRBD1. The V gene end was trimmed by 5 bases and the J gene end by 0 bases; junction bases not matched to a gene: 7. CDR3 size: 17 residues. Per germline, CDR1 SGHRS and CDR2 YFSETQ. Written as DNA, the CDR3 is TGCGCCAGCAGTCCCTCCGGGACAGGCTCTGGGGCCAACGTCCTGACTTTC. Amino acid sequence: CASSPSGTGSGANVLTF.

The chain links TRBV28 to TRBJ2-3; 7 bases line up with TRBD1. The CDR3 totals 16 residues. The V gene's germline CDR1 is MDHEN and CDR2 SYDVKM. Trimming cost V 5 bases and J 0 bases; bases outside gene matches: 8. CDR3 DNA sequence: TGTGCCAGCAGTACACAGGGGTCCCGTAGCACAGATACGCAGTATTTT. It is translated as CASSTQGSRSTDTQYF.

This chain connects TRBV29-1 to TRBJ2-2, with 9 bases matching TRBD2. Germline CDR1 SQVTM, CDR2 ANQGSEA. This CDR3 is 15 amino acids long. The V gene end was trimmed by 4 bases and the J gene end by 0 bases; junction bases not matched to a gene: 3. CDR3 DNA sequence: TGCAGCGTTGGTAGCGGGGGCTCGAACACCGGGGAGCTGTTTTTT. This translates into CSVGSGGSNTGELFF.

The J gene is TRBJ2-3, the V gene TRBV24-1; D is uncertain. The V gene's germline CDR1 is KGHDR and CDR2 SFDVKD. The CDR3 contains 15 residues. V gave up 6 bases and J gave up 1 base, with 13 bases separating them. CDR3 nucleotide sequence: TGTGCCACCAGTCCCGGGTCGGCGGGCACAGATACGCAGTATTTT. Encoded protein: CATSPGSAGTDTQYF.

A word on this clone: The junction departs from the called germline gene at one end, perhaps through a read error. The chain is built from TRBV5-1 and TRBJ2-1, with 10 positions matching TRBD2. CDR3 length: 15 amino acids. The V gene's germline CDR1 is SGHRS and CDR2 YFSETQ. CDR3 coding DNA: TGCGCCAGCAGCCGTGGGACTAGCGCCTACCATGAGCAGTTCTTC. The encoded protein is CASSRGTSAYHEQFF.

The chain links TRBV6-5 to TRBJ2-3; TRBD1 aligns across 9 bases. The V gene's germline CDR1 is MNHEY and CDR2 SVGAGI. V was pared by 6 bases and J by 2 bases, with 6 bases of the junction left unmatched. This CDR3 region has 15 residues. DNA for the CDR3: TGTGCCAGCAGCCTTACAGGGGGCAACACAGATACGCAGTATTTT. Translating gives CASSLTGGNTDTQYF.

V usage is TRBV7-8 and J usage is TRBJ1-5; TRBD1 is a possible D gene (5 bases). Germline CDR1 and CDR2: SGHVS and FQNEAQ. V lost 4 bases and J lost 4, with 11 bases in between. There are 14 residues in the CDR3. CDR3 amino acids: CASSSTDPNQPQHF. The CDR3 bases are TGTGCCAGCAGCTCGACAGACCCAAATCAGCCCCAGCATTTT.

This clone was recorded a few times. This sequence joins TRBV28 and TRBJ2-2, with D possibly matching TRBD1 (6 bases). Germline assignment: CDR1 MDHEN and CDR2 SYDVKM. CDR3 size: 15 residues. V lost 3 bases and J 5 bases, leaving 13 bases between the germline ends. CDR3 DNA sequence: TGTGCCAGCAGTTTCGCAGGGGCCAGGACCGGGGAGCTGTTTTTT. It translates to CASSFAGARTGELFF.

The chain joins TRBV6-5 to TRBJ1-6; D unclear. Germline V gene lookup returns CDR1 MNHEY and CDR2 SVGAGI. There are 12 residues in the CDR3. The ends were cut back, 2 bases at V and 8 bases at J, with 4 bases in the middle. CDR3 sequence: CASSYADSPLHF. The CDR3, as DNA: TGTGCCAGCAGTTACGCAGATTCACCCCTCCACTTT.

The genes are TRBV2 and TRBJ1-6; D is undetermined. The CDR3 loop spans 12 amino acids. CDR1 and CDR2 from the germline V gene are SNHLY and FYNNEI. V was clipped by 6 bases and J by 9 bases, with 9 bases between them. DNA of the CDR3: TGTGCCAGCAGACTTATGGTTTCACCCCTCCACTTT. Translated, it gives CASRLMVSPLHF.

The V gene is TRBV10-1, the J gene TRBJ2-2, with 8 nucleotides matching TRBD2. The CDR3 extends over 17 amino acids. In germline, CDR1 is WNHNN, CDR2 SYGVQD (reference sequence). The V segment lost 3 bases and the J segment 1 base; nucleotides outside the gene matches: 7. The CDR3 sequence: CASSESGGNLNTGELFF. The CDR3 DNA sequence: TGCGCCAGCAGTGAATCGGGGGGGAACCTGAACACCGGGGAGCTGTTTTTT.

The rearrangement uses TRBV7-9 and TRBJ2-4; D not resolved. Germline lookup yields CDR1 SEHNR and CDR2 FQNEAQ (reference sequence). V shed 2 bases and J shed 6 bases, with 14 bases lying between them. The CDR3 spans 15 residues. For the CDR3, the DNA is TGTGCCAGCAGCTTATATCTGGATTCGGGAAACATTCAGTACTTC. Protein: CASSLYLDSGNIQYF. Full variable domain (outside the CDR3, taken from reference TRBV7-9 and TRBJ2-4): DTGVSQNPRHKITKRGQNVTFRCDPISEHNRLYWYRQTLGQGPEFLTYFQNEAQLEKSRLLSDRFSAERPKGSFSTLEIQRTEQGDSAMYLCASSLYLDSGNIQYFGAGTRLSVL.

This clone was seen once. The chain employs TRBV19 and TRBJ2-5; 9 nucleotides match TRBD2. The CDR3 extends over 18 amino acids. Per the germline V gene, CDR1 is LNHDA and CDR2 is SQIVND (reference sequence). The ends lost 2 bases at V and 1 base at J; junction bases unmatched: 11. In nucleotides, the CDR3 is TGTGCCAGTAGTATAACCCTCCGAGCGGGGGGTCTCCAAGAGACCCAGTACTTC. Protein sequence: CASSITLRAGGLQETQYF.

The V call is TRBV28, the J call TRBJ1-2; TRBD1 matches at 7 bases. V dropped 2 bases and J dropped 4; count of bases not matched to a gene: 4. The CDR3 has 14 amino acids. CDR1 and CDR2 (germline): MDHEN, SYDVKM. Here the CDR3 reads CASSLVGTVYGYTF. The DNA for the CDR3 is TGTGCCAGCAGTTTAGTGGGGACAGTCTATGGCTACACCTTC.

J is TRBJ2-3 and V is TRBV5-8; 7 bases are a match to TRBD2. Germline CDR1 is SGHTS and CDR2 is YDEGEE. The length of the CDR3 is 15 residues. J gave up 3 bases and V 2 bases, and 6 bases lay outside the gene matches. The CDR3 protein is CASSFSGGSTDTQYF. For the CDR3, the DNA is TGTGCCAGCAGCTTCTCGGGGGGAAGTACAGATACGCAGTATTTT.

The rearrangement uses TRBV12-3 or TRBV12-4 and TRBJ2-3, with TRBD2 matching over 8 bases. Trimming removed 9 bases from V and 6 bases from J; junction bases left unmatched: 5. CDR3 length equals 12 residues. CDR3: CASRTSPDTQYF. The DNA of the CDR3 is TGTGCCAGTAGGACTAGCCCGGATACGCAGTATTTT.

The chain links TRBV7-9 to TRBJ1-1; D perhaps matches TRBD1 (6 bases). This CDR3 contains 14 residues. V was cut by 3 bases and J by 4 bases, with 12 bases left in between. Germline assignment: CDR1 SEHNR and CDR2 FQNEAQ (reference sequence). The CDR3 here is CASSLGAVGTEAFF. CDR3 sequence (DNA): TGTGCCAGCAGCTTGGGGGCTGTGGGCACTGAAGCTTTCTTT.

This rearrangement joins TRBV5-1 to TRBJ1-1, with TRBD1 matching 7 bases. The CDR3 is 15 amino acids. J gave up 4 bases and V 4 bases, and 10 bases lay outside the gene matches. CDR1 and CDR2 (germline): SGHRS, YFSETQ. The CDR3 sequence: CASSRSGQEATEAFF. As DNA, the CDR3 is TGCGCCAGCAGCAGATCTGGACAGGAGGCCACTGAAGCTTTCTTT.

Concerning this clone itself: Other DNA sequences in the sample encode the same CDR3. V and J are TRBV18 and TRBJ1-1; D might be TRBD1 (5 bases). Trimming shortened V by 4 bases and J by 1 base, and 7 bases separated the two germline ends. The CDR3 extends over 13 amino acids. Germline V gene sequence: CDR1 KGHSH, CDR2 LQKENI. The CDR3: CASSLGQNTEAFF. The DNA for the CDR3 is TGTGCCAGCTCACTTGGACAGAACACTGAAGCTTTCTTT. Supplemented by reference TRBV18 and TRBJ1-1, the full variable domain reads NAGVMQNPRHLVRRRGQEARLRCSPMKGHSHVYWYRQLPEEGLKFMVYLQKENIIDESGMPKERFSAEFPKEGPSILRIQQVVRGDSAAYFCASSLGQNTEAFFGQGTRLTVV.

The rearrangement uses TRBV5-1 and TRBJ2-1; the match to TRBD2 covers 14 bases. The CDR3 spans 19 residues. The V segment lost 4 bases and the J segment 4 bases; nucleotides outside the gene matches: 13. Germline V gene lookup returns CDR1 SGHRS and CDR2 YFSETQ. In DNA, the CDR3 is TGCGCCAGCAGCCCGGGACTAGCGGGGGCCCAACGGAGATACAATGAGCAGTTCTTC. Its translation is CASSPGLAGAQRRYNEQFF.

Here the CDR3 reads CASSEKGWVGELFF. The CDR3 nucleotides are TGTGCCAGCAGTGAAAAGGGGTGGGTCGGGGAGCTGTTTTTT. The rearrangement uses TRBV2 and TRBJ2-2; maybe TRBD1 (5 bases). The CDR3 consists of 14 residues. V lost 2 bases and J 7 bases, leaving 11 bases between the germline ends. Germline values: CDR1 SNHLY, CDR2 FYNNEI.

The chain recombines TRBV12-3 or TRBV12-4 with TRBJ2-3, with D possibly matching TRBD1 (6 bases). V was cut by 1 base and J by 6 bases, with 8 bases left in between. The CDR3 totals 13 residues. The CDR3 DNA is TGTGCCAGCAGTTTAGAGAGGGGGGATACGCAGTATTTT. Its translation: CASSLERGDTQYF.

The chain recombines TRBV28 with TRBJ2-7, with 7 bases lining up with TRBD1. The V gene's germline CDR1 is MDHEN and CDR2 SYDVKM. V shed 4 bases and J 4 bases; nucleotides not matched to a gene: 7. The CDR3 is 14 residues long. In DNA, the CDR3 is TGTGCCAGCAGTTCAGGGACAGAGAAGTACGAGCAGTACGTC. Its protein is CASSSGTEKYEQYV.

The chain is built from TRBV7-9 and TRBJ2-7; 10 bases are a match to TRBD2. The CDR3 contains 14 residues. The trim removed 1 base at V and 7 bases at J, leaving 4 bases unmatched. Germline assignment: CDR1 SEHNR and CDR2 FQNEAQ (reference sequence). The CDR3 spells CASSLGGTSVEQYF. The DNA of the CDR3 is TGTGCCAGCAGCTTAGGTGGGACTAGCGTTGAGCAGTACTTC.

V gene TRBV6-5 combines with J gene TRBJ1-3; D is unclear. Trimming removed 10 bases from V and 0 bases from J, with 10 bases in between. The CDR3 sequence is 13 residues long. CDR1 and CDR2 from the germline V gene are MNHEY and SVGAGI. The CDR3, as DNA: TGTGCCACCCACAGCACCTCTGGAAACACCATATATTTT. Translation: CATHSTSGNTIYF.

The chain is built from TRBV7-2 and TRBJ1-2; D is undetermined. The ends were cut back, 5 bases at V and 0 bases at J, with 16 bases in the middle. Germline CDR1 reads SGHTA; CDR2 reads FQGNSA. The CDR3 has 16 residues. CDR3 DNA sequence: TGTGCCAGCAGCCGCGCGGTGACGGATGCTAACTATGGCTACACCTTC. Its translation: CASSRAVTDANYGYTF.